The source of this T cell receptor beta chain is a study of blood T cell repertoires in COVID-19. As for the study in general: Specimens from acute and convalescent COVID-19 originated in the United States, Italy and Spain. PBMCs, B-cell-depleted T cells, or T cells provided the cDNA or gDNA that made up the material.

The trim removed 0 bases at V and 7 bases at J, leaving 8 bases unmatched. CDR3 size: 15 residues. From germline, CDR1 is LGHNA and CDR2 YSLEER. Original processing methods: Reference gene primer amplification yielded estimated nucleated cell counts. Clones were read by immunoSEQ multiplex PCR, and TCRdb kept only the in-frame ones, dropping some. V and J calls and clone size follow that table, whereas D and trimming were derived from the DNA. The sample has 90,000 to 120,000 clones; 60% to 85% are singletons. Only one count was recorded for this clone. The chain couples TRBV4-3 to TRBJ1-2; 7 nucleotides match TRBD1. The specimen sequenced was peripheral blood. The sequence was obtained from a man between 70 and 80 years old with acute or convalescent COVID-19. CDR3 bases: TGCGCCAGCAGCCAAGAAACAGGGGATATCGGTGGCTACACCTTC. As protein: CASSQETGDIGGYTF.